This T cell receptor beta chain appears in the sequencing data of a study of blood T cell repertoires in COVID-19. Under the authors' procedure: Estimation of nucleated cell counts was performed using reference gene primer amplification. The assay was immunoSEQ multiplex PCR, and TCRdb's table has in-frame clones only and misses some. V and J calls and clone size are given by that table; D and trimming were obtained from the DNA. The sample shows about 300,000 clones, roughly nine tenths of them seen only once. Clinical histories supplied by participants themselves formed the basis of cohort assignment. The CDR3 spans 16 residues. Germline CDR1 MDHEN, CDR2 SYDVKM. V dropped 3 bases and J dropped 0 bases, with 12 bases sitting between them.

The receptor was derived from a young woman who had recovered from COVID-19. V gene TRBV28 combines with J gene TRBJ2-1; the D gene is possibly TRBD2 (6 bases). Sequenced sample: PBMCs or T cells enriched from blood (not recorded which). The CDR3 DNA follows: TGTGCCAGCAGTTTCCCAGGGACTGCCTCCTACAATGAGCAGTTCTTC. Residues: CASSFPGTASYNEQFF.